Each of the 7 T cell receptor beta chains below was sequenced from the same sample in a study of control samples from healthy donors and cancer patients. The data were produced by immunoSEQ multiplex PCR, yet TCRdb's version contains in-frame clones alone and is incomplete. The sample records about 190,000 clones, approximately 90% being singletons. Sequencing was done on a sample of blood. Every receptor here comes from a man in his thirties or forties in good health.

The chain has TRBV10-2 and TRBJ2-3, with 9 bases aligning to TRBD2. Germline assignment: CDR1 WSHSY and CDR2 SAAADI. This CDR3 is 15 amino acids long. Trimming removed 6 bases from V and 2 bases from J; junction bases left unmatched: 6. For the CDR3, the DNA is TGCGCCAGCAGCCCTAGCGGGGTCTACACAGATACGCAGTATTTT. This gives the protein CASSPSGVYTDTQYF.

This clone was counted ten times or more. This chain links TRBV6-1 with TRBJ1-5; a possible D gene is TRBD1 (5 bases). From germline, CDR1 is MNHNS and CDR2 SASEGT. V dropped 3 bases and J dropped 7 bases, with 16 bases sitting between them. The CDR3 sequence is 15 residues long. The CDR3 nucleotides are TGTGCCAGCAGTGATTTGGCAGGGTCGGGACAGCCCCAGCATTTT. It yields the protein CASSDLAGSGQPQHF.

As concerns this clone: The same CDR3 arises from other DNA sequences in this sample as well. The chain joins TRBV5-1 to TRBJ1-4; no clear D gene. Trimming cost V 0 bases and J 4 bases, with 7 bases left between them. Germline assignment: CDR1 SGHRS and CDR2 YFSETQ. The CDR3 is made up of 14 amino acids. The CDR3 bases are TGCGCCAGCAGCTTGGGTCAGGTTAATGAAAAACTGTTTTTT. Translated: CASSLGQVNEKLFF.

V gene TRBV11-2 combines with J gene TRBJ2-2; D gene ambiguous. CDR3 length equals 15 residues. Germline CDR1 is SGHAT and CDR2 is FQNNGV. Trimming removed 1 base at V and 4 bases at J, with 10 bases between. The CDR3 nucleotides read TGTGCCAGCAGCTTAGTAATGGACGCCACCGGGGAGCTGTTTTTT. Residues: CASSLVMDATGELFF.

The rearrangement joins TRBV5-1 to TRBJ2-3; D perhaps matches TRBD2 (5 bases). This CDR3 spans 14 amino acids. Trimming shortened V by 0 bases and J by 6 bases, and 11 bases separated the two germline ends. Germline-derived CDR1 and CDR2 are SGHRS and YFSETQ. In DNA form, the CDR3 reads TGCGCCAGCAGCTTGGGCCGAGGGTCGGATACGCAGTATTTT. Its protein product is CASSLGRGSDTQYF. Variable domain in full (rest from reference TRBV5-1 and TRBJ2-3): KAGVTQTPRYLIKTRGQQVTLSCSPISGHRSVSWYQQTPGQGLQFLFEYFSETQRNKGNFPGRFSGRQFSNSRSEMNVSTLELGDSALYLCASSLGRGSDTQYFGPGTRLTVL.

The chain carries TRBV12-5 and TRBJ2-7; TRBD1 might be the D (6 bases). This CDR3 comprises 14 residues. In germline, CDR1 is LGHNT, CDR2 FRNRAP. The V gene lost 7 bases and the J gene lost 0 bases, with 13 bases spanning the gap. Written as DNA, the CDR3 is TGTGCTAGTGCCCAGACAGGAAGCTCCTACGAGCAGTACTTC. Amino acids: CASAQTGSSYEQYF.

This clone was detected once. The gene calls are TRBV15 and TRBJ1-1, with TRBD1 matching 10 bases. The V and J ends lost 3 bases and 5 bases, in that order; junction bases with no gene match: 3. This CDR3 has 14 residues. CDR1 LNHNV and CDR2 YYDKDF come from the germline V gene (reference sequence). The CDR3 nucleotides read TGTGCCACCAGCAGGGACAGGGGGTGGACTGAAGCTTTCTTT. Amino acids: CATSRDRGWTEAFF.